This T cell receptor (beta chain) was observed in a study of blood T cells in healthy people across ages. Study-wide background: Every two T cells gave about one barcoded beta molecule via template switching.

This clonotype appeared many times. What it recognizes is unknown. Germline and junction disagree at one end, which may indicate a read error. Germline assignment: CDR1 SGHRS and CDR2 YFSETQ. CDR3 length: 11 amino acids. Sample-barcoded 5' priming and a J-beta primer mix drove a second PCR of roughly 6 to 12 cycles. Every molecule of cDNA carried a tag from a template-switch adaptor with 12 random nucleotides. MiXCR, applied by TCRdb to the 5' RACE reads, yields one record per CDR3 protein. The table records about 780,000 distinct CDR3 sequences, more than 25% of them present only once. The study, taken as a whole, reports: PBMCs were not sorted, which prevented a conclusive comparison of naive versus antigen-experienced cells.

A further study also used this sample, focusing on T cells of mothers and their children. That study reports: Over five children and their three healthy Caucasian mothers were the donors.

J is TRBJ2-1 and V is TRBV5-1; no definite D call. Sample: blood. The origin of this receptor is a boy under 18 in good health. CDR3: CASSLDNEQFF. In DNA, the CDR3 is TGTGCCAGCAGTCTGGACAATGAGCAGTTCTTC.